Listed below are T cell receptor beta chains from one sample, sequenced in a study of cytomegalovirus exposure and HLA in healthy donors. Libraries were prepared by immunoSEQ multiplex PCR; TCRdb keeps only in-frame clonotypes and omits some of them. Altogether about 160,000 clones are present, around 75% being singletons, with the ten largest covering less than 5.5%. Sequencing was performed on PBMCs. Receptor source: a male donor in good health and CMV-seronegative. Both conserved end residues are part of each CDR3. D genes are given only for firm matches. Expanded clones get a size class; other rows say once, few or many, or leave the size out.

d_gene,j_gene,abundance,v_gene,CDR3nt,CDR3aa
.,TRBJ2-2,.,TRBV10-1,TGCGCCAGCTTTGTTTTGAGGCGGGAAAGGACCGGGGAGCTGTTTTTT,CASFVLRRERTGELFF
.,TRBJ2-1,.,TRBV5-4,TGTGCCAGCAGCCTTCCAACAGGTGGCAATGAGCAGTTCTTC,CASSLPTGGNEQFF
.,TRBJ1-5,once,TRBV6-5,TGTGCCAGTGGACTCGTGTATAGCAATCAGCCCCAGCATTTT,CASGLVYSNQPQHF
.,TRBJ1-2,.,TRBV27,TGTGCCAGCAGTTGGGCCCTCGGCTATGGCTACACCTTC,CASSWALGYGYTF
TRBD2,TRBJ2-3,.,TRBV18,TGTGCCAGCTCCCTCGGCAGCGGGGGTGTAGATACGCAGTATTTT,CASSLGSGGVDTQYF
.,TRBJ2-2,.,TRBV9,TGTGCCAGCAGCGTACAAAGGGGGGGCGGGGAGCTGTTTTTT,CASSVQRGGGELFF
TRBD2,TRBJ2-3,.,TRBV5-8,TGTGCCAGCAGCTCCGGGACTAGGAAGACAGATACGCAGTATTTT,CASSSGTRKTDTQYF
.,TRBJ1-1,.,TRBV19,TGTGCCAGTAGTAGGGCGGACTCCATGAACACTGAAGCTTTCTTT,CASSRADSMNTEAFF
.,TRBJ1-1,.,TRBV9,TGTGCCAGCAGCGTAGCGGGGGGACCTGAAGCTTTCTTT,CASSVAGGPEAFF
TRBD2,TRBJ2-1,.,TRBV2,TGTGCCAGCAGTAGAGCGGGGGGCCCCCGCGATGAGCAGTTCTTC,CASSRAGGPRDEQFF
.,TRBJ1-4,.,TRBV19,TGTGCCAGTAGCCCAGGGGCGCGCGAAAAACTGTTTTTT,CASSPGAREKLFF
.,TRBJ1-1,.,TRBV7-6,TGTGCCAGCAGTTTGGGGGAGGGTGAAGCTTTCTTT,CASSLGEGEAFF
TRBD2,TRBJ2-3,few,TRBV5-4,TGTGCCAGCAGCCCTCGGACTAGCGGGGGGGCATTAGCGCAGTATTTT,CASSPRTSGGALAQYF
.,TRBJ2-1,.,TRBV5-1,TGCGCCAGCAGCGGTAGAGGGAAAGGCTCCTACAATGAGCAGTTCTTC,CASSGRGKGSYNEQFF
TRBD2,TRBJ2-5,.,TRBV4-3,TGCGCCAGCAGCCAAGAGCCTAGCGGGAGGAGAGAGACCCAGTACTTC,CASSQEPSGRRETQYF
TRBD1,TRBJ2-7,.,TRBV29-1,TGCAGCGTTGACGGGACAGGGCAAAGCTCCTACGAGCAGTACTTC,CSVDGTGQSSYEQYF
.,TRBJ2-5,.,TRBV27,TGTGCCAGCAGTTCCCACCATTCGCGGCAAGAGACCCAGTACTTC,CASSSHHSRQETQYF
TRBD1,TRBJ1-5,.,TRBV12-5,TGTGCTAGTTTGGAGGACAGGGGATATGATCAGCCCCAGCATTTT,CASLEDRGYDQPQHF
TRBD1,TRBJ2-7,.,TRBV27,TGTGCCAGCAGTTTCACCGGGACAGGGAACTACGAGCAGTACTTC,CASSFTGTGNYEQYF
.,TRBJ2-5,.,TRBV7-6,TGTGCCAGCAGCTTAGGTCCCTACCAAGAGACCCAGTACTTC,CASSLGPYQETQYF
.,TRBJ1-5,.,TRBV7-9,TGTGCCAGCAGCTCCTCTACTACCGGGATCTTTAATCAGCCCCAGCATTTT,CASSSSTTGIFNQPQHF
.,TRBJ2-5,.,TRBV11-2,TGTGCCAGCAGCTTAACTCAAGAGACCCAGTACTTC,CASSLTQETQYF
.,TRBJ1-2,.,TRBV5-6,TGTGCCAGCAGCACCAGGGGCGCTTATGGCTACACCTTC,CASSTRGAYGYTF
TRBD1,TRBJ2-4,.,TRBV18,TGTGCCAGCTCACCAGCTAGGACAGGGTCCAAAAACATTCAGTACTTC,CASSPARTGSKNIQYF
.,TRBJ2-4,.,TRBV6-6,TGTGCCAGCACCCGAGGAGAGATTCAGTACTTC,CASTRGEIQYF
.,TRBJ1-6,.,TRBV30,TGTGCCTGGAGTGAACCGAGCTCCTATAATTCACCCCTCCACTTT,CAWSEPSSYNSPLHF
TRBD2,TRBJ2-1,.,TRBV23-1,TGCGCCAGCAGTCGCCCGGGACTAGCCCGGGATGAGCAGTTCTTC,CASSRPGLARDEQFF
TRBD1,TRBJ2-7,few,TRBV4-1,TGCGCCAGCAGCCAAGATCGACAGGGGGCGTACGAGCAGTACTTC,CASSQDRQGAYEQYF
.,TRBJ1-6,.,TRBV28,TGTGCCAGCAGTTTCGCCAGGGCTTGGTCACCCCTCCACTTT,CASSFARAWSPLHF
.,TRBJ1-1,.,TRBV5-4,TGTGCCAGCAGCTCCGCGGGCCGAGGATTTGAAGCTTTCTTT,CASSSAGRGFEAFF
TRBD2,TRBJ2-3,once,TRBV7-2,TGTGCCAGCAGCTTATCAGCGGGAGGATCGGATACGCAGTATTTT,CASSLSAGGSDTQYF
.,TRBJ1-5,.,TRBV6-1,TGTGCCAGCAGTGTACAGAACAATCAGCCCCAGCATTTT,CASSVQNNQPQHF
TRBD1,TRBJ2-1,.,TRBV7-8,TGTGCCAGCAGCTTAAGTCGTGACAGGGGCTACAATGAGCAGTTCTTC,CASSLSRDRGYNEQFF
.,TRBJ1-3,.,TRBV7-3,TGTGCCAGCAGCTTTGGAGAAGTCCGGCTCTCTGGAAACACCATATATTTT,CASSFGEVRLSGNTIYF
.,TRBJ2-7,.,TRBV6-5,TGTGCCAGCAGTTACTCTGGACAGTTAGGGCCCTACGAGCAGTACTTC,CASSYSGQLGPYEQYF
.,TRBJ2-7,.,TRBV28,TGTGCCAGCAGTCCCCCAGGGTTCTGGGAGCAGTACTTC,CASSPPGFWEQYF
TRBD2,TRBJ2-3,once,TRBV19,TGTGCCAGTAGTATGCGGGACTACACAGATACGCAGTATTTT,CASSMRDYTDTQYF
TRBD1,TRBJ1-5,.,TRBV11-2,TGTGCCAGCAGCTCCGGGACAGGGTGGGATCAGCCCCAGCATTTT,CASSSGTGWDQPQHF
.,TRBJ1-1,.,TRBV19,TGTGCCAGTAGTGGACAGCAAGGTGAAGCTTTCTTT,CASSGQQGEAFF
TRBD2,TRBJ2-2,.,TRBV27,TGTGCCAGCAGTACACTAGCGGGAGGGCCCACCGGGGAGCTGTTTTTT,CASSTLAGGPTGELFF
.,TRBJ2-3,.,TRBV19,TGTGCCACCACCCCTCGGGACACACTTACAGATACGCAGTATTTT,CATTPRDTLTDTQYF
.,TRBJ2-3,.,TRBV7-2,TGTGCCAGCAGCTTCTACACAGATACGCAGTATTTT,CASSFYTDTQYF
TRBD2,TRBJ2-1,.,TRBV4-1,TGCGCCAGCAGCCAGGCCCGCGGGACTAGCGGGAGAGGTGAGCAGTTCTTC,CASSQARGTSGRGEQFF
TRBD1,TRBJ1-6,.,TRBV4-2,TGTGCCAGCAGATTGCAAGGACAGGGTGATTCACCCCTCCACTTT,CASRLQGQGDSPLHF
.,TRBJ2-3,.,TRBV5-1,TGCGCCAGCAGCTTGGGAGTAGGGGAAAAGAGCACAGATACGCAGTATTTT,CASSLGVGEKSTDTQYF
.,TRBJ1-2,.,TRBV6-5,TGTGCCAGCAGTTACTCGAAGGACAGTAACTATGGCTACACCTTC,CASSYSKDSNYGYTF
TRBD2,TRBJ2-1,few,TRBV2,TGTGCCAGCCATAGCGGGACCTCCTACAATGAGCAGTTCTTC,CASHSGTSYNEQFF
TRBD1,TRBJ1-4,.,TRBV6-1,TGTGCCAGCAGTGAAGCGCAGGGACAGGGACACGAAAAACTGTTTTTT,CASSEAQGQGHEKLFF
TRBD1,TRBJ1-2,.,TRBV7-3,TGTGCCAGCAGCTTGGACAGGGATAACTATGGCTACACCTTC,CASSLDRDNYGYTF
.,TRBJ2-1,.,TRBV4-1,TGCGCCAGCAGCCCTGACAGAACCTACAATGAGCAGTTCTTC,CASSPDRTYNEQFF
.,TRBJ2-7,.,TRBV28,TGTGCCAGCAGTCTAACCTCTTACGAGCAGTACTTC,CASSLTSYEQYF
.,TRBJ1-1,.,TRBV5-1,TGCGCCAGCAGCTTGTTGCCAGGCCTCGGGGGCACTGAAGCTTTCTTT,CASSLLPGLGGTEAFF
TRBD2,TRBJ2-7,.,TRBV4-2,TGTGCCAGCAGCCAGTCACTAGCGGGAGGGTACTACGAGCAGTACTTC,CASSQSLAGGYYEQYF
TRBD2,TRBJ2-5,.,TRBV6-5,TGTGCCAGCACGGGACTAGCATTGGAGACCCAGTACTTC,CASTGLALETQYF
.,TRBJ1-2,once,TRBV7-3,TGTGCCAGCAGCTTGAAACGGGACTACTATGGCTACACCTTC,CASSLKRDYYGYTF
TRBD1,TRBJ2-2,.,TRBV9,TGTGCCAGCAGCGGGTCAAGGGGGCTCACCGGGGAGCTGTTTTTT,CASSGSRGLTGELFF
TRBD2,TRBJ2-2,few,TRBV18,TGTGCCAGCTCAGACAGCGTGAGCGGGGGACGCACCGGGGAGCTGTTTTTT,CASSDSVSGGRTGELFF
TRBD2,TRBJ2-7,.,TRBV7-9,TGTGCCAGCAGCCTTCTAGCGGGATCGGGTATGGGCGAGCAGTACTTC,CASSLLAGSGMGEQYF
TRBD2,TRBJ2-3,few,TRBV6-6,TGTGCCAGCAGTCCTTATAGCGGGCCTAGCACAGATACGCAGTATTTT,CASSPYSGPSTDTQYF